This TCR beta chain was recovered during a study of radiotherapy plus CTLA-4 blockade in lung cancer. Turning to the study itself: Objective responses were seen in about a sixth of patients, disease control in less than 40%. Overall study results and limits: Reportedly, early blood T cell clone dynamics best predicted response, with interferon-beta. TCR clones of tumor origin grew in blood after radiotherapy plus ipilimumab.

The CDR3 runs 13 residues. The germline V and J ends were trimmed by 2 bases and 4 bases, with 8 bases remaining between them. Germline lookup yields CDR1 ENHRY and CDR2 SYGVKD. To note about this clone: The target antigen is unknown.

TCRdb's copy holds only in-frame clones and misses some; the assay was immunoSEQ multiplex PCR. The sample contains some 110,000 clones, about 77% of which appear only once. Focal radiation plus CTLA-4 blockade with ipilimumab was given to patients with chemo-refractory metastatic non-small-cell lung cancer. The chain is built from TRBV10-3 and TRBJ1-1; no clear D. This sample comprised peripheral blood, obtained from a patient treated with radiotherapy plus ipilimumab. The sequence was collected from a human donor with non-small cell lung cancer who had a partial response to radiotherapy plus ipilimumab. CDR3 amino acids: CAISEPGPTEAFF. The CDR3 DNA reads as TGTGCCATCAGTGAGCCTGGCCCCACTGAAGCTTTCTTT.